Presented here are 8 T cell receptor beta chains from one specimen sequenced in a study of blood T cell repertoires in COVID-19. The assay was immunoSEQ multiplex PCR, and TCRdb's table has in-frame clones only and misses some. This sample has 300,000 to 400,000 clones, with roughly 90% found just once. Sequenced material: PBMCs or T cells enriched from blood (not recorded which). The origin of the receptors is a woman aged 30 to 39 with acute COVID-19.

This rearrangement joins TRBV5-1 to TRBJ2-1; the match to TRBD2 covers 7 bases. The CDR3 spans 16 residues. Trimming at V came to 4 bases and at J to 2 bases, leaving 9 bases not matched to a gene. In germline, CDR1 is SGHRS, CDR2 YFSETQ. In DNA form, the CDR3 reads TGCGCCAGCAGCCTCGCCAGCGGGGCCACCTACAATGAGCAGTTCTTC. Residues: CASSLASGATYNEQFF.

The chain couples TRBV24-1 to TRBJ2-6, with D perhaps matching TRBD1 (6 bases). This CDR3 contains 15 residues. Germline assignment: CDR1 KGHDR and CDR2 SFDVKD. V lost 4 bases and J lost 2, with 8 bases in between. The CDR3 sequence is CATSEGQTGANVLTF. CDR3 coding DNA: TGTGCCACCAGTGAAGGACAGACTGGGGCCAACGTCCTGACTTTC.

This sequence joins TRBV18 and TRBJ2-7, with D perhaps TRBD1 (6 bases). This CDR3 is built from 15 residues. With 2 bases removed from V and 2 bases from J, the gap between germline ends came to 13 bases. In germline, CDR1 is KGHSH, CDR2 LQKENI. The CDR3 coding sequence is TGTGCCAGCTCACCAGGCAGGGGTTTCACCTACGAGCAGTACTTC. Translated, it gives CASSPGRGFTYEQYF.

CDR3 nucleotide sequence: TGTGCCACCAGTCGAACAGGGGGGTATGGCTACACCTTC. Amino acids: CATSRTGGYGYTF. V is TRBV24-1 and J is TRBJ1-2, with 8 bases fitting TRBD1. This CDR3 is 13 amino acids long. J lost 5 bases, V lost 6 bases, and 4 bases had no gene match. CDR1 is KGHDR, CDR2 SFDVKD, per germline.

The V and J genes are TRBV24-1 and TRBJ2-3; the match to TRBD1 covers 8 bases. Unmatched junction bases numbered 1, after V lost 0 bases and J lost 0 bases. Per germline, CDR1 KGHDR and CDR2 SFDVKD. The CDR3 extends over 16 amino acids. The CDR3 nucleotides are TGTGCCACCAGTGATTTGGGGACAGGTAGCACAGATACGCAGTATTTT. This sequence encodes CATSDLGTGSTDTQYF.

The chain combines TRBV21-1 with TRBJ2-2; the table names TRBD2, a call not compared with the DNA. TRBV21-1 is shown as a pseudogene. The CDR3 consists of 16 residues. Here the CDR3 DNA reads TGTGCCAGCAGCGCTACGGGGAGGCCGGGCACCGGGGAGCTGTTTTTT. As protein: CASSATGRPGTGELFF.

In this sample, this clone turned up once. The V and J genes are TRBV12-3 or TRBV12-4 and TRBJ2-1; tentatively, D is TRBD2 (6 bases). This CDR3 is 13 amino acids long. Trimming cost V 5 bases and J 6 bases, with 11 bases left between them. The DNA of the CDR3 is TGTGCCAGCAGTCCCATCGGGGGCAATGAGCAGTTCTTC. It encodes CASSPIGGNEQFF.

This chain uses TRBV5-6 with TRBJ2-1, with 8 nucleotides matching TRBD1. Per germline, CDR1 SGHDT and CDR2 YYEEEE. The length of the CDR3 is 15 residues. J gave up 8 bases and V 4 bases, and 11 bases lay outside the gene matches. CDR3 region: CASSRRKTGVDEQFF. CDR3 nucleotide sequence: TGTGCCAGCAGCCGAAGGAAGACAGGGGTCGATGAGCAGTTCTTC.